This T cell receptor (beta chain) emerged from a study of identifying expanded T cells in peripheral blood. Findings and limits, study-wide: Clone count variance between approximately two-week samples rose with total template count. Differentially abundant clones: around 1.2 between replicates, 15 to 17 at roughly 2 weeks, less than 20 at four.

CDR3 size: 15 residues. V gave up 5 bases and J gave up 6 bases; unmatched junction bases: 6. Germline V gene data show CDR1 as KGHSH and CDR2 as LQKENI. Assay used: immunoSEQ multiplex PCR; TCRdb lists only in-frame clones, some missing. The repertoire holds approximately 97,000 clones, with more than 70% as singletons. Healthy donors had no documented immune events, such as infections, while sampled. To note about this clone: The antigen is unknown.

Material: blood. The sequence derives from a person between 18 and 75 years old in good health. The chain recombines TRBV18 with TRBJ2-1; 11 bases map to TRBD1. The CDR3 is CASSADRGLFNEQFF. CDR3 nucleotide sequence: TGTGCCAGCTCAGCGGACAGGGGGCTTTTCAATGAGCAGTTCTTC.